This T cell receptor (beta chain) was sequenced in a study of blood T cells in healthy people across ages. Regarding the study as a whole: Diversity of TCR beta correlated strongly with naive T cell percentage.

A second about 7 to 12 cycle PCR used barcoded and J-beta primers. MiXCR, run by TCRdb on the 5' RACE reads, gives a single entry per CDR3 protein. The sample contains about 1.1 million distinct CDR3 sequences, 35% to 45% of which appear only once. Donors were healthy Caucasian individuals from Russia aged roughly 6 to 90. Concerning this clonotype itself: Its antigen remains unidentified.

The sequence was obtained from a man in his late teens or twenties in good health. The sequenced material came from blood.

This CDR3 is CSARDRTEAFF. The CDR3 DNA sequence: TGCAGTGCTAGAGACAGGACTGAAGCTTTCTTT. The chain employs TRBV20-1 and TRBJ1-1, with no clear D. CDR1 and CDR2 from the germline V gene are DFQATT and SNEGSKA (reference sequence). CDR3 length: 11 residues. V was cut by 0 bases and J by 5 bases, with 4 bases left in between.